One T cell receptor beta chain is described in this entry. With 6 bases removed from V and 8 bases from J, the gap between germline ends came to 16 bases. This CDR3 comprises 13 residues. Germline CDR1 and CDR2: SGHTA and FQGNSA. This sample stems from a study of blood T cell repertoires in COVID-19. At the level of the study: Samples came from the United States, Italy and Spain, spanning acute and convalescent COVID-19.

Study processing details: By means of reference gene primer amplification, nucleated cell counts were estimated. TCRdb keeps only in-frame clones here, not all; method: immunoSEQ multiplex PCR. V and J calls and clone size are given by that table; D and trimming were obtained from the DNA. The sample lists about 220,000 clones, 65% to 90% seen once, with about 4.4% in the top ten. The TCR comes from a woman in her 70s with acute or convalescent COVID-19. The sequenced material came from peripheral blood. The chain joins TRBV7-2 to TRBJ1-1; D possibly corresponds to TRBD1 (5 bases). CDR3 amino acids: CASSSFGGREAFF. The CDR3 nucleotides read TGTGCCAGCAGTTCCTTTGGGGGGAGGGAAGCTTTCTTT. The whole variable domain, filled in from reference TRBV7-2 and TRBJ1-1, reads GAGVSQSPSNKVTEKGKDVELRCDPISGHTALYWYRQSLGQGLEFLIYFQGNSAPDKSGLPSDRFSAERTGGSVSTLTIQRTQQEDSAVYLCASSSFGGREAFFGQGTRLTVV.